This TCR beta chain was observed in a study of radiotherapy plus CTLA-4 blockade in lung cancer. Study context: There were objective responses in around 18% of patients, and around 32% had disease control. Study-wide points: Early blood T cell clone dynamics reportedly forecast response best, with interferon-beta. Some TCR clones had been derived from tumors. These clones expanded in peripheral blood after radiotherapy plus ipilimumab.

As regards this clone: Its antigen is still unknown.

The germline gives CDR1 SGHRS, CDR2 YFSETQ. Trimming removed 0 bases from V and 2 bases from J; junction bases left unmatched: 5. The CDR3 has 17 residues. It was focal radiation plus CTLA-4 blockade with ipilimumab that patients with chemo-refractory metastatic non-small-cell lung cancer received. Generated by immunoSEQ multiplex PCR, the TCRdb table keeps only in-frame clones and is missing some. This table holds tens of thousands of clones, 79% found once. This clonotype originated in a human donor with non-small cell lung cancer that progressed on radiotherapy plus ipilimumab. The sequences come from peripheral blood, collected from a patient treated with radiotherapy plus ipilimumab. The rearrangement uses TRBV5-1 and TRBJ2-3; 11 nucleotides agree with TRBD2. CDR3 coding DNA: TGCGCCAGCAGCTTGGGGTCTAGCGGGGGGACCACAGATACGCAGTATTTT. Translated: CASSLGSSGGTTDTQYF.